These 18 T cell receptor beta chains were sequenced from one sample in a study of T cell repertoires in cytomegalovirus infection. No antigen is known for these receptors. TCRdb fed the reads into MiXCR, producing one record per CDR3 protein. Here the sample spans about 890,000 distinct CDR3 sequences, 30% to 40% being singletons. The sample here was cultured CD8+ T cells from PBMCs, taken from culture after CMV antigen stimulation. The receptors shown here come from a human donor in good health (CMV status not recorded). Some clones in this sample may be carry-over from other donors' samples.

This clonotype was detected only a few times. The DNA of the CDR3 is TGTGCCAGCAGCCCAGAGCGGGGGGAAGGCACAGATACGCAGTATTTT. It yields the protein CASSPERGEGTDTQYF. The V gene is TRBV7-9, the J gene TRBJ2-3; the match to TRBD2 covers 9 bases. The J segment lost 1 base and the V segment lost 5 bases, leaving 7 bases of the junction unmatched. The CDR3 sequence is 16 residues long. Germline V gene sequence: CDR1 SEHNR, CDR2 FQNEAQ (reference sequence).

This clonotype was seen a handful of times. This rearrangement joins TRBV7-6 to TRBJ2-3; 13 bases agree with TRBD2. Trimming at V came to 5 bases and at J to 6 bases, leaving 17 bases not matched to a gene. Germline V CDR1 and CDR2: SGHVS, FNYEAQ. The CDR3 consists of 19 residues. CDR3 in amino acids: CASSPPAGTSGGARDTQYF. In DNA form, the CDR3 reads TGTGCCAGCAGCCCCCCGGCGGGTACTAGCGGGGGGGCAAGGGATACGCAGTATTTT.

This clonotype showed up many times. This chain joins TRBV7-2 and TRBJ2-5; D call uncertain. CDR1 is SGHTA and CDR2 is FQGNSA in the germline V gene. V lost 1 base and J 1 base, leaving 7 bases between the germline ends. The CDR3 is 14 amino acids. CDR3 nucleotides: TGTGCCAGCAGCTTAGTAGAGAGCCAAGAGACCCAGTACTTC. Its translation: CASSLVESQETQYF.

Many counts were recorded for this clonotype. CDR3 sequence (DNA): TGTGCCAGCAGCTTCCCGTCTAGCGGGGGGAGGGCTTACGAGCAGTACGTC. It encodes CASSFPSSGGRAYEQYV. The genes are TRBV7-3 and TRBJ2-7; 11 bases match TRBD2. This CDR3 has 17 residues. After removal of 3 bases from V and 4 bases from J, the junction contained 11 bases not matched to a gene. Germline assignment: CDR1 SGHTA and CDR2 FQGTGA.

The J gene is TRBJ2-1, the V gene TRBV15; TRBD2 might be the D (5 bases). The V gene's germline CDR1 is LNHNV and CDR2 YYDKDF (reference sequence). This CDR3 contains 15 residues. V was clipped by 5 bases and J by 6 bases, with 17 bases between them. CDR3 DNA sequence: TGTGCCACCAGCCCCAGAGGAGGCGTGGGCAATGAGCAGTTCTTC. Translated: CATSPRGGVGNEQFF.

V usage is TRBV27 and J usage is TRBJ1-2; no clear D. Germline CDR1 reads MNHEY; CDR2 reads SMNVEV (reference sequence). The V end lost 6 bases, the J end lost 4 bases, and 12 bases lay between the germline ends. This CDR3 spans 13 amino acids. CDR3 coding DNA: TGTGCCAGCAGCAGTGCCCTCGTCTATGGCTACACCTTC. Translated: CASSSALVYGYTF.

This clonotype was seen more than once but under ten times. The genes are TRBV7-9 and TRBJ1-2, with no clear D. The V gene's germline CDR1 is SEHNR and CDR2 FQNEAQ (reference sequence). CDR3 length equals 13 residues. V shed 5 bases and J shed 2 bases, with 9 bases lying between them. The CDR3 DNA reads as TGTGCCAGCAGCGGCGCAGAGAACTATGGCTACACCTTC. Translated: CASSGAENYGYTF.

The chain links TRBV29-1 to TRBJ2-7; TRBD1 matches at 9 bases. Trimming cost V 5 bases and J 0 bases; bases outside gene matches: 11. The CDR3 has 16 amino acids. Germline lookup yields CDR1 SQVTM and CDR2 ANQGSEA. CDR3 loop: CSVSGGDRANSYEQYF. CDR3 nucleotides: TGCAGCGTTTCGGGCGGGGACAGGGCTAACTCCTACGAGCAGTACTTC.

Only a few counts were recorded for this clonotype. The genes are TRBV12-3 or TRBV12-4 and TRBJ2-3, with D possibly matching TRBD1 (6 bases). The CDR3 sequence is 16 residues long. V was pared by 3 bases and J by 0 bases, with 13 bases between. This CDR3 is CASSLDSRYSTDTQYF. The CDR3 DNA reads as TGTGCCAGCAGTTTGGACAGTCGTTATAGCACAGATACGCAGTATTTT.

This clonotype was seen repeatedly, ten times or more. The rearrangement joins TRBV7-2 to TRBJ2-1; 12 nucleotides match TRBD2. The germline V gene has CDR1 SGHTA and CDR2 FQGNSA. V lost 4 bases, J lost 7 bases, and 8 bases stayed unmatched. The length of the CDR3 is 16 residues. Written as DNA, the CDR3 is TGTGCCAGCAGCTCCTTACTAGCGGGGGGACATAATGAGCAGTTCTTC. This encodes CASSSLLAGGHNEQFF.

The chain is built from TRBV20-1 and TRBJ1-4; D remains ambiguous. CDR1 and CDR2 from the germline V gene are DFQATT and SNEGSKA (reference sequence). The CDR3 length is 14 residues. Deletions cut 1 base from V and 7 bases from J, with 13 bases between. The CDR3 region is CSARGMREAEKLFF. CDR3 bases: TGCAGTGCTAGAGGAATGAGGGAGGCTGAAAAACTGTTTTTT.

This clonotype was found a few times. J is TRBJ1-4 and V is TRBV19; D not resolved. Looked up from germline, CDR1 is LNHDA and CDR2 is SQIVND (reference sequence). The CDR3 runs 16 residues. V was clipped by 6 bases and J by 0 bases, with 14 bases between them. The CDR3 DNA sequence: TGTGCCAGTAGGATACAAGAGTATGCAACTAATGAAAAACTGTTTTTT. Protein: CASRIQEYATNEKLFF.

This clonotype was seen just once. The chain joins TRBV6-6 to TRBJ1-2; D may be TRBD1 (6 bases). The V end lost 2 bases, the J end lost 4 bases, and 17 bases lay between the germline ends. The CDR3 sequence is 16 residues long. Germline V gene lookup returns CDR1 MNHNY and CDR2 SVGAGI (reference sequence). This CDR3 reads CASSYIEQGEGYGYTF. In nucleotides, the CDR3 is TGTGCCAGCAGTTACATCGAACAGGGTGAAGGCTATGGCTACACCTTC.

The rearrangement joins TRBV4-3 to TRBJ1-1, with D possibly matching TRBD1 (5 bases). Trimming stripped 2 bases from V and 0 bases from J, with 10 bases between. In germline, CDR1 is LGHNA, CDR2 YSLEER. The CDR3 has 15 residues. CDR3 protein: CASSQRDGLNTEAFF. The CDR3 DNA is TGCGCCAGCAGCCAAAGGGACGGCTTGAACACTGAAGCTTTCTTT.

CDR3 bases: TGTGCCAGCAGCTTAGTATCTGGTGGGGAGCTGTTTTTT. It codes for CASSLVSGGELFF. The chain carries TRBV11-3 and TRBJ2-2, with no clear D. V dropped 1 base and J dropped 8 bases, with 8 bases sitting between them. The CDR3 runs 13 residues. Germline CDR1 and CDR2: SGHNT and YENEEA. Combining the CDR3 with reference TRBV11-3 and TRBJ2-2 gives the whole variable domain EAGVVQSPRYKIIEKKQPVAFWCNPISGHNTLYWYLQNLGQGPELLIRYENEEAVDDSQLPKDRFSAERLKGVDSTLKIQPAELGDSAVYLCASSLVSGGELFFGEGSRLTVL.

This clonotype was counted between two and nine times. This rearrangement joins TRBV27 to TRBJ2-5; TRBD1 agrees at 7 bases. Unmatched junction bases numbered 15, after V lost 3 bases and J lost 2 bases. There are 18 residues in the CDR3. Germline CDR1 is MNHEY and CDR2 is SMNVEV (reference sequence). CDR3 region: CASSLNRLVGDRQETQYF. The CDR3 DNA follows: TGTGCCAGCAGTTTGAATCGGTTAGTTGGGGACAGACAAGAGACCCAGTACTTC.

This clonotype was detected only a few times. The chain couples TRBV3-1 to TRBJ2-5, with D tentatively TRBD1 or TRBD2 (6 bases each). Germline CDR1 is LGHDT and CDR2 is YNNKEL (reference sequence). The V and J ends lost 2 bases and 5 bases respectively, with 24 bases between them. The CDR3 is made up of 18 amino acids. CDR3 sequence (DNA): TGTGCCAGCAGCCAATCGTTGGAGGGGCAGGGGAGAATTGAGACCCAGTACTTC. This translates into CASSQSLEGQGRIETQYF.

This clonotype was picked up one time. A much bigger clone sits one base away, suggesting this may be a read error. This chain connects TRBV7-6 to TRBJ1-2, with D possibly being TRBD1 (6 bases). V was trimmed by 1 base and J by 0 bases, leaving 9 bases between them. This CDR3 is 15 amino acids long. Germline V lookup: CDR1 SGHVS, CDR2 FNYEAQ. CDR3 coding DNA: TGTGCCAGCAGCTTAGTGGACAGCCCTAACTATGGCTACACCTTC. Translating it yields CASSLVDSPNYGYTF.